This TCR beta chain was sequenced in a study of blood T cell repertoires in COVID-19. CDR1 is SGHTA, CDR2 FQGNSA, per germline. This CDR3 region has 15 residues. V was clipped by 1 base and J by 1 base, with 10 bases between them. This clone appeared once. Profiling relied on immunoSEQ multiplex PCR, and the TCRdb table lists in-frame clones only, not all of them. The sample includes 130,000 to 150,000 clones, more than 75% of them seen just once. The sequenced material came from peripheral blood. The V call is TRBV7-2, the J call TRBJ1-1, with D perhaps TRBD1 (5 bases). The receptor was isolated from a human donor with acute or convalescent COVID-19. The donor label of this sample is uncertain. CDR3 loop: CASSLVGRANTEAFF. The DNA for the CDR3 is TGTGCCAGCAGCTTAGTTGGCAGGGCGAACACTGAAGCTTTCTTT.